The next 31 T cell receptor beta chains were all read from a single sample in a study of T-cell reconstitution after alpha-beta-depleted transplantation in children. Unique molecular identifiers were used in preparing the TCRbeta library. TCRdb ran MiXCR on the PCR reads and lists one entry per CDR3 protein. The profile covers under 250,000 distinct CDR3 sequences, with roughly a quarter appearing a single time and around 4.8% taken by the ten largest. The source was PBMCs, mostly from graft donor cells, collected 360 days after TCRalphabeta/CD19-depleted stem cell transplant. The receptors come from a female patient aged 2 to 10 who had a stem cell transplant for congenital amegakaryocytic thrombocytopenia, so the T cells may come from the graft donor.

The chain is built from TRBV4-2 and TRBJ2-1, with D possibly TRBD2 on 6 matching bases. Germline CDR1 and CDR2: LGHNA and YNFKEQ. The CDR3 sequence is 15 residues long. Trimming shortened V by 0 bases and J by 4 bases, and 10 bases separated the two germline ends. As DNA, the CDR3 is TGTGCCAGCAGCCAAGACCGCGGGACTTACAATGAGCAGTTCTTC. Amino acid sequence: CASSQDRGTYNEQFF.

Concerning this clonotype: This may stem from a read error, because a much larger clone lies one nucleotide away. The rearrangement uses TRBV5-1 and TRBJ2-2; TRBD2 agrees at 9 bases. The CDR3 totals 19 residues. Germline V gives CDR1 SGHRS, CDR2 YFSETQ. CDR3 bases: TGCGCCAGCAGCCCCCGGGTGCTTAGCGGGAGTATTCAGACCGGGGAGCTGTCTTTT. It specifies CASSPRVLSGSIQTGELSF.

This clonotype came up a few times. The rearrangement links TRBV6-1 to TRBJ2-7; 8 nucleotides agree with TRBD1. This CDR3 region has 13 residues. V was clipped by 6 bases and J by 4 bases; unmatched bases: 5. Looked up from germline, CDR1 is MNHNS and CDR2 is SASEGT. The DNA for the CDR3 is TGTGCCAGCAGCCCTGACAGGGGTTACGAGCAGTACTTC. It yields the protein CASSPDRGYEQYF.

Only a few counts were recorded for this clonotype. The CDR3 nucleotides read TGCGCCAGCAGCTTCCCCGGGAGGGCAGCTTTCTTT. The encoded protein is CASSFPGRAAFF. The chain couples TRBV5-1 to TRBJ1-1; D remains unclear. CDR3 size: 12 residues. Trimming stripped 2 bases from V and 10 bases from J, with 12 bases between. The germline gives CDR1 SGHRS, CDR2 YFSETQ.

The V and J genes are TRBV20-1 and TRBJ1-1; D unresolved. Trimming removed 6 bases at V and 0 bases at J, with 8 bases between. The length of the CDR3 is 12 residues. In germline, CDR1 is DFQATT, CDR2 SNEGSKA (reference sequence). The CDR3 is CSAPDMNTEAFF. The CDR3, as DNA: TGCAGTGCCCCAGACATGAACACTGAAGCTTTCTTT.

The CDR3 reads CSALDPSRGLMNTEAFF. DNA of the CDR3: TGCAGTGCACTTGATCCCTCGAGGGGGCTCATGAACACTGAAGCTTTCTTT. The V and J genes are TRBV20-1 and TRBJ1-1; 7 bases are a match to TRBD1. The CDR3 length is 17 residues. Looked up from germline, CDR1 is DFQATT and CDR2 is SNEGSKA (reference sequence). J was trimmed by 0 bases and V by 6 bases; bases with no gene match: 16.

The chain combines TRBV20-1 with TRBJ1-2, with unresolved D. Germline V CDR1 and CDR2: DFQATT, SNEGSKA (reference sequence). The length of the CDR3 is 13 residues. Trimming cost V 3 bases and J 0 bases, with 8 bases left between them. The CDR3 DNA follows: TGCAGTGCTAGCTTAAGGACTAACTATGGCTACACCTTC. Amino acid sequence: CSASLRTNYGYTF.

Only a few counts were recorded for this clonotype. V gene TRBV12-3 or TRBV12-4 combines with J gene TRBJ2-7; no firm D call. V lost 1 base and J lost 7, with 20 bases in between. This CDR3 region has 16 residues. The CDR3 bases are TGTGCCAGCAGTTTAGTGAACCGACAATCGGTTAGAGAGCAGTACTTC. Encoded protein: CASSLVNRQSVREQYF.

This sequence joins TRBV20-1 and TRBJ1-5; TRBD1 agrees at 7 bases. Looked up from germline, CDR1 is DFQATT and CDR2 is SNEGSKA (reference sequence). The CDR3 contains 16 residues. V lost 3 bases, J lost 3 bases, and 11 bases stayed unmatched. The CDR3 DNA reads TGCAGTGCTAGCCGAGGCGACAGGGTATTCAATCAGCCCCAGCATTTT. Residues: CSASRGDRVFNQPQHF.

Only a few counts were recorded for this clonotype. The chain links TRBV10-3 to TRBJ2-3; D is ambiguous. The ends were cut back, 0 bases at V and 5 bases at J, with 15 bases in the middle. The CDR3 spans 16 residues. Germline CDR1 ENHRY, CDR2 SYGVKD. This CDR3 reads CAISESTPKDGDTQYF. For the CDR3, the DNA is TGTGCCATCAGTGAGTCGACCCCAAAGGACGGAGATACGCAGTATTTT.

V and J are TRBV4-1 and TRBJ2-7, with D perhaps TRBD1 (6 bases). The length of the CDR3 is 16 residues. CDR1 and CDR2 from the germline V gene are MGHRA and YSYEKL. V was shortened by 1 base and J by 4 bases, with 17 bases between the two germline ends. The CDR3 DNA is TGCGCCAGCAGCCAAGTCTCTGAAGGACAGAATTACGAGCAGTACTTC. As protein: CASSQVSEGQNYEQYF.

V and J are TRBV12-3 or TRBV12-4 and TRBJ2-7, with a weak D call TRBD1 (6 bases). Deletions cut 8 bases from V and 1 base from J, with 12 bases between. The CDR3 spans 13 residues. CDR3 in amino acids: CASQTRGSYEQYF. CDR3 in DNA: TGTGCCAGCCAAACGAGGGGGTCCTACGAGCAGTACTTC.

This clonotype was counted at least ten times. The chain uses TRBV14 and TRBJ2-7; no firm D call. The CDR3 loop spans 13 amino acids. CDR1 and CDR2 (germline): SGHDN, FVKESK. Deletions cut 1 base from V and 3 bases from J, with 7 bases between. In DNA, the CDR3 is TGTGCCAGCAGCCAAGGACGGAGCTACGAGCAGTACTTC. It codes for CASSQGRSYEQYF.

The gene calls are TRBV5-1 and TRBJ1-3, with D possibly being TRBD1 (5 bases). The CDR3 covers 15 residues. V shed 4 bases and J shed 0 bases, with 11 bases lying between them. Looked up from germline, CDR1 is SGHRS and CDR2 is YFSETQ. The CDR3 nucleotides are TGCGCCAGCAGCATTGCCGGGACCTCTGGAAACACCATATATTTT. It codes for CASSIAGTSGNTIYF.

This clonotype was seen a handful of times. This chain connects TRBV12-3 or TRBV12-4 to TRBJ1-2; maybe TRBD1 (5 bases). The V end was cut by 6 bases, the J end by 4 bases, with 15 bases between. The CDR3 is 14 residues long. CDR3: CASRRTDRSYGYTF. In DNA, the CDR3 is TGTGCCAGCAGACGAACCGACAGATCCTATGGCTACACCTTC.

The chain has TRBV4-2 and TRBJ1-1, with no clear D. Trimming took off 0 bases at V and 8 bases at J, with 16 bases between the two ends. Germline V CDR1 and CDR2: LGHNA, YNFKEQ. The length of the CDR3 is 15 residues. The CDR3 DNA follows: TGTGCCAGCAGCCAAGAACTCGGCGGCAATCCCGAAGCTTTCTTT. Amino acids: CASSQELGGNPEAFF.

The rearrangement uses TRBV12-3 or TRBV12-4 and TRBJ2-7; weak D call: TRBD1 (5 bases). The ends were cut back, 1 base at V and 5 bases at J, with 12 bases in the middle. CDR3 length: 14 residues. CDR3 amino acids: CASSLEGALDEQYF. CDR3 DNA: TGTGCCAGCAGTTTAGAAGGGGCGCTGGACGAGCAGTACTTC.

The chain carries TRBV18 and TRBJ1-1; a weak D match, TRBD1 (5 bases). The CDR3 is made up of 14 amino acids. The V gene lost 1 base and the J gene lost 1 base, with 7 bases spanning the gap. Germline V gives CDR1 KGHSH, CDR2 LQKENI. The CDR3, as DNA: TGTGCCAGCTCACCACGGGGCCCGAACACTGAAGCTTTCTTT. Amino acids: CASSPRGPNTEAFF.

This clonotype came up many times. The rearrangement links TRBV5-1 to TRBJ2-3, with D unresolved. V lost 0 bases and J 2 bases, leaving 13 bases between the germline ends. This CDR3 contains 16 residues. Germline lookup yields CDR1 SGHRS and CDR2 YFSETQ. The CDR3 loop reads CASSLAARSDTDTQYF. DNA of the CDR3: TGCGCCAGCAGCTTGGCGGCTAGATCCGACACAGATACGCAGTATTTT. The variable domain in full, with the rest retrieved from reference TRBV5-1 and TRBJ2-3, is KAGVTQTPRYLIKTRGQQVTLSCSPISGHRSVSWYQQTPGQGLQFLFEYFSETQRNKGNFPGRFSGRQFSNSRSEMNVSTLELGDSALYLCASSLAARSDTDTQYFGPGTRLTVL.

The V gene is TRBV6-1, the J gene TRBJ2-5; 9 bases are a match to TRBD2. J lost 7 bases, V lost 6 bases, and 21 bases had no gene match. CDR1 is MNHNS, CDR2 SASEGT, per germline. This CDR3 has 18 amino acids. CDR3 nucleotide sequence: TGTGCCAGCAGCCCTGGGACTAGCAGGATCCTGGGGGGCGGGACCCAGTACTTC. The encoded protein is CASSPGTSRILGGGTQYF.

A single count supports this clonotype. The chain combines TRBV20-1 with TRBJ2-3; D is possibly TRBD1 (5 bases). The CDR3 length is 14 residues. V was trimmed by 0 bases and J by 1 base, leaving 8 bases between them. CDR1 and CDR2 (germline): DFQATT, SNEGSKA (reference sequence). The CDR3 here is CSAREGLRTDTQYF. CDR3 sequence (DNA): TGCAGTGCTAGAGAGGGGCTGCGCACAGATACGCAGTATTTT.

V and J are TRBV3-1 and TRBJ1-3; D gene uncertain. Trimming stripped 6 bases from V and 2 bases from J, with 14 bases between. The CDR3 has 15 residues. Germline lookup yields CDR1 LGHDT and CDR2 YNNKEL (reference sequence). CDR3 loop: CASRPRRVAGNTIYF. In DNA form, the CDR3 reads TGTGCCAGCAGGCCAAGGAGGGTAGCTGGAAACACCATATATTTT. Drawing the rest from reference TRBV3-1 and TRBJ1-3, the complete variable domain is DTAVSQTPKYLVTQMGNDKSIKCEQNLGHDTMYWYKQDSKKFLKIMFSYNNKELIINETVPNRFSPKSPDKAHLNLHINSLELGDSAVYFCASRPRRVAGNTIYFGEGSWLTVV.

Only a few counts were recorded for this clonotype. This sequence joins TRBV15 and TRBJ2-5; 7 bases align to TRBD2. Germline lookup yields CDR1 LNHNV and CDR2 YYDKDF (reference sequence). The CDR3 has 15 amino acids. The V and J ends lost 3 bases and 5 bases, in that order; junction bases with no gene match: 9. Here the CDR3 reads CATSRLTGGSETQYF. CDR3 DNA: TGTGCCACCAGCAGGCTAACGGGGGGTTCGGAGACCCAGTACTTC.

J is TRBJ1-1 and V is TRBV29-1; possibly TRBD1 for D (5 bases). CDR1 and CDR2 (germline): SQVTM, ANQGSEA. With 8 bases removed from V and 0 bases from J, the gap between germline ends came to 16 bases. This CDR3 is built from 14 residues. CDR3 loop: CSSTFRGVNTEAFF. The CDR3 DNA is TGCAGCTCTACTTTTCGGGGGGTGAACACTGAAGCTTTCTTT.

The chain couples TRBV6-2 or TRBV6-3 to TRBJ1-5, with no clear D. The CDR3 length is 13 residues. CDR1 is MNHEY and CDR2 is SVGEGT in the germline V gene. Trimming cost V 2 bases and J 9 bases, with 11 bases left between them. The CDR3 loop reads CASSYAESLPQHF. CDR3 nucleotide sequence: TGTGCCAGCAGTTACGCTGAGTCACTGCCCCAGCATTTT.

This clonotype has a handful of counts. The rearrangement joins TRBV29-1 to TRBJ2-7, with 7 bases that match TRBD1. From germline, CDR1 is SQVTM and CDR2 ANQGSEA. After removal of 7 bases from V and 3 bases from J, the junction contained 3 bases not matched to a gene. The CDR3 length is 11 residues. For the CDR3, the DNA is TGCAGCGGTTGGACAGGCTACGAGCAGTACTTC. Its protein is CSGWTGYEQYF.

This clonotype came up a few times. The rearrangement joins TRBV4-3 to TRBJ1-2, with D hard to call. The CDR3 sequence is 14 residues long. The V gene lost 4 bases and the J gene lost 0 bases, with 9 bases spanning the gap. In germline, CDR1 is LGHNA, CDR2 YSLEER. The CDR3, as DNA: TGCGCCAGCAGCCCCTGGGGAGCTAACTATGGCTACACCTTC. Translating gives CASSPWGANYGYTF.

The chain joins TRBV10-3 to TRBJ1-1, with a possible D match to TRBD1 (6 bases). CDR1 and CDR2 from the germline V gene are ENHRY and SYGVKD. The V and J ends lost 3 bases and 4 bases respectively, with 12 bases between them. The CDR3 extends over 14 amino acids. CDR3 protein: CAISDGGGPTEAFF. CDR3 DNA: TGTGCCATCAGTGACGGCGGGGGGCCCACTGAAGCTTTCTTT.

This clonotype has at least ten counts. This chain links TRBV20-1 with TRBJ2-4, with 8 bases identical to TRBD2. There are 13 residues in the CDR3. In germline, CDR1 is DFQATT, CDR2 SNEGSKA (reference sequence). V dropped 5 bases and J dropped 7; count of bases not matched to a gene: 7. This chain's CDR3 is CSALPGGGNIQYF. The CDR3 nucleotides read TGCAGTGCTCTCCCGGGAGGGGGGAACATTCAGTACTTC.

This rearrangement joins TRBV5-1 to TRBJ2-7; TRBD2 matches 9 bases. V dropped 4 bases and J dropped 5; count of bases not matched to a gene: 7. The CDR3 totals 14 residues. The V gene's germline CDR1 is SGHRS and CDR2 YFSETQ. For the CDR3, the DNA is TGCGCCAGCAGCACCGGGACTAGCCGCAACGAGCAGTACTTC. This codes for CASSTGTSRNEQYF.

This clonotype was counted only a few times. This chain connects TRBV5-1 to TRBJ2-4; no clear D. In germline, CDR1 is SGHRS, CDR2 YFSETQ. With 0 bases removed from V and 9 bases from J, the gap between germline ends came to 10 bases. There are 13 residues in the CDR3. The CDR3 coding sequence is TGCGCCAGCAGCTTGGCTGGGCTGGGCATTCAGTACTTC. This encodes CASSLAGLGIQYF.